This T cell receptor beta chain originates from a study of T-cell memory formation after mild COVID-19. Across the study: Largely donor-specific TCR clusters were found.

This clonotype was seen a handful of times. What it binds is unknown. The study's findings and limits: Clones that contracted from day 15 to 85 were balanced CD4/CD8, while later expanders leaned CD4+. The study detected some responding clones in pre-infection memory, suggesting cross-reactive memory joined. Mostly located in CM and EM were contracting CD4+ clones, with contracting CD8+ clones located in EMRA.

Germline CDR1 SEHNR, CDR2 FQNEAQ (reference sequence). Trimming cost V 5 bases and J 5 bases, with 16 bases left between them. The CDR3 consists of 15 residues. TCRdb independently ran MiXCR on the 5' RACE reads; one entry per CDR3 protein. The table records some 69,000 distinct CDR3 sequences, approximately 16% of them present only once. The sequenced sample consisted of PBMCs or a T cell subset sorted from them (not recorded which). The chain uses TRBV7-9 and TRBJ2-1; no definite D call. This TCR was sampled from an adult woman who had mild COVID-19 (a few samples of this study predate the infection). Cell type and time point are not known. Written as DNA, the CDR3 is TGTGCCAGCAGCCCGAGCCCCCTTGGCCACAATGAGCAGTTCTTC. Its translation is CASSPSPLGHNEQFF.